Presented here are 27 T cell receptor beta chains from one specimen sequenced in a study of blood T cell repertoires in COVID-19. Using immunoSEQ multiplex PCR, the repertoire was profiled, and TCRdb retains in-frame clones only, with some absent. This sample has more than 200,000 clones; about 89% occur once, and the top ten carry approximately 4.1%. The sample comprised PBMCs or T cells enriched from blood (not recorded which). These receptors originate from a woman aged 25 to 39 who had recovered from COVID-19.

V usage is TRBV25-1 and J usage is TRBJ1-2; D is possibly TRBD1 (5 bases). Germline V gene data show CDR1 as MGHDK and CDR2 as SYGVNS. With 5 bases removed from V and 4 bases from J, the gap between germline ends came to 14 bases. The CDR3 is made up of 14 amino acids. This chain's CDR3 is CASSPRENVYGYTF. In nucleotides, the CDR3 is TGTGCCAGCAGTCCCAGGGAAAACGTCTATGGCTACACCTTC.

The CDR3 bases are TGTGCCAGCAGCTTCCCGGGACGGGGGGCTTCACCCCTCCACTTT. Protein: CASSFPGRGASPLHF. The V and J genes are TRBV28 and TRBJ1-6; D may be TRBD1 (6 bases). V gave up 6 bases and J gave up 9 bases, with 18 bases separating them. Germline V gene sequence: CDR1 MDHEN, CDR2 SYDVKM. The CDR3 loop spans 15 amino acids. The full variable domain, with the rest looked up from reference TRBV28 and TRBJ1-6, is DVKVTQSSRYLVKRTGEKVFLECVQDMDHENMFWYRQDPGLGLRLIYFSYDVKMKEKGDIPEGYSVSREKKERFSLILESASTNQTSMYLCASSFPGRGASPLHFGNGTRLTVT.

The gene calls are TRBV4-1 and TRBJ2-2, with TRBD2 as a possible D gene (6 bases). Germline V gene sequence: CDR1 MGHRA, CDR2 YSYEKL. The ends were cut back, 5 bases at V and 6 bases at J, with 13 bases in the middle. This CDR3 is built from 14 residues. In DNA form, the CDR3 reads TGCGCCAGCAGCTCGATGGAGGGGTCCGGGGAGCTGTTTTTT. Residues: CASSSMEGSGELFF.

V gene TRBV18 combines with J gene TRBJ1-1; no definite D call. Germline V CDR1 and CDR2: KGHSH, LQKENI. CDR3 length: 12 residues. Trimming pared 6 bases from V and 0 bases from J, leaving 5 bases between. CDR3 region: CASSIMNTEAFF. Written as DNA, the CDR3 is TGTGCCAGCTCTATTATGAACACTGAAGCTTTCTTT.

V is TRBV4-1 and J is TRBJ1-5; no clear D. The germline gives CDR1 MGHRA, CDR2 YSYEKL. The length of the CDR3 is 17 residues. V lost 0 bases and J lost 2, with 14 bases in between. DNA for the CDR3: TGCGCCAGCAGCCAAGATGTTGGGATGGGAGGCAATCAGCCCCAGCATTTT. This sequence encodes CASSQDVGMGGNQPQHF.

CDR3 DNA sequence: TGCAGCGTTGAGGCGCTTAGCGGCTACACCTTC. Translation: CSVEALSGYTF. V usage is TRBV29-1 and J usage is TRBJ1-2; D call uncertain. This CDR3 comprises 11 residues. Trimming shortened V by 3 bases and J by 8 bases, and 10 bases separated the two germline ends. Germline assignment: CDR1 SQVTM and CDR2 ANQGSEA.

This rearrangement joins TRBV27 to TRBJ2-1; possible D gene TRBD2, 6 bases. Germline V gene data show CDR1 as MNHEY and CDR2 as SMNVEV (reference sequence). Trimming left V 10 bases short and J 5 bases short, with 15 bases between. The CDR3 consists of 13 residues. This CDR3 reads CATNHGGDNEQFF. Here the CDR3 DNA reads TGTGCCACAAACCACGGGGGAGACAATGAGCAGTTCTTC.

The rearrangement uses TRBV27 and TRBJ1-6, with TRBD1 matching over 9 bases. In germline, CDR1 is MNHEY, CDR2 SMNVEV (reference sequence). After removal of 6 bases from V and 5 bases from J, the junction contained 8 bases not matched to a gene. The CDR3 length is 16 residues. The CDR3 sequence is CASRVGQGTDNSPLHF. The CDR3 coding sequence is TGTGCCAGCAGGGTCGGACAGGGGACGGATAATTCACCCCTCCACTTT.

The chain recombines TRBV5-1 with TRBJ2-5, with 7 bases lining up with TRBD2. This CDR3 spans 17 amino acids. Germline values: CDR1 SGHRS, CDR2 YFSETQ. Trimming took 1 base from V and 1 from J; bases not matched to a gene: 10. The CDR3 bases are TGCGCCAGCAGCTTGCGAGGGAGCGGGATACTCCAAGAGACCCAGTACTTC. Protein: CASSLRGSGILQETQYF.

The rearrangement uses TRBV7-9 and TRBJ2-1; the match to TRBD2 covers 10 bases. V gave up 1 base and J gave up 5 bases; unmatched junction bases: 8. The CDR3 contains 17 residues. Germline V gene sequence: CDR1 SEHNR, CDR2 FQNEAQ (reference sequence). For the CDR3, the DNA is TGTGCCAGCAGCTTAGGGGCGGGACTAGCGCGAAACAATGAGCAGTTCTTC. Its protein is CASSLGAGLARNNEQFF.

The chain combines TRBV10-3 with TRBJ2-6; 12 bases are shared with TRBD1. This CDR3 is 17 amino acids long. Germline assignment: CDR1 ENHRY and CDR2 SYGVKD. Trimming at V came to 6 bases and at J to 2 bases, leaving 5 bases not matched to a gene. CDR3 amino acids: CAISGTGGATGANVLTF. The CDR3, as DNA: TGTGCCATCAGCGGGACAGGGGGCGCGACTGGGGCCAACGTCCTGACTTTC.

This clone has a handful of counts. The V gene is TRBV5-1, the J gene TRBJ1-2, with a possible D match to TRBD1 (6 bases). Germline V gives CDR1 SGHRS, CDR2 YFSETQ. The CDR3 spans 15 residues. V lost 2 bases and J 8 bases, leaving 19 bases between the germline ends. The CDR3 nucleotides are TGCGCCAGCAGCTTTACCTTCGGACAGCAAGAGGGCTACACCTTC. The encoded protein is CASSFTFGQQEGYTF.

The chain joins TRBV18 to TRBJ2-7; 10 nucleotides align to TRBD1. Germline values: CDR1 KGHSH, CDR2 LQKENI. The CDR3 runs to 16 residues. V lost 4 bases, J lost 5 bases, and 11 bases stayed unmatched. CDR3 DNA: TGTGCCAGCTCACGAAGATCCGGGACAGGGGTCCACGAGCAGTACTTC. Translated: CASSRRSGTGVHEQYF.

As concerns this clone: Germline is not matched at one junction end, which may reflect a read error. This CDR3 reads CASSLSNPQGFGNEQFF. In nucleotides, the CDR3 is TGTGCTAGCAGCTTATCTAACCCCCAGGGGTTCGGCAATGAGCAGTTCTTC. This sequence joins TRBV7-7 and TRBJ2-1; a possible D gene is TRBD1 (6 bases). The CDR3 contains 17 residues. Per germline, CDR1 SSHAT and CDR2 FNYEAQ (reference sequence).

V gene TRBV29-1 combines with J gene TRBJ1-2; D may be TRBD1 (6 bases). The V end was cut by 7 bases, the J end by 10 bases, with 19 bases between. CDR3 length equals 12 residues. Germline V gives CDR1 SQVTM, CDR2 ANQGSEA. In DNA, the CDR3 is TGCAGCGCCAAAACCCGACAGGTTGCCTACACCTTC. Amino acid sequence: CSAKTRQVAYTF.

V usage is TRBV28 and J usage is TRBJ2-2; D is undetermined. The CDR3 is 11 residues long. The V gene's germline CDR1 is MDHEN and CDR2 SYDVKM. Trimming left V 6 bases short and J 7 bases short, with 6 bases between. In DNA, the CDR3 is TGTGCCAGCAGGGAGATCGGGGAGCTGTTTTTT. The encoded protein is CASREIGELFF.

This sequence joins TRBV9 and TRBJ1-2; TRBD1 is a possible D gene (6 bases). This CDR3 comprises 14 residues. Between the trimmed V and J ends, which lost 4 bases and 7 bases, there was a span of 17 bases. From germline, CDR1 is SGDLS and CDR2 YYNGEE. CDR3 bases: TGTGCCAGCAGCTCCAGTCGGGGGGCGCTTGGCTACACCTTC. Translated: CASSSSRGALGYTF.

The J gene is TRBJ1-2, the V gene TRBV19; the D gene is possibly TRBD1 (5 bases). The CDR3 runs to 14 residues. Trimming pared 7 bases from V and 2 bases from J, leaving 14 bases between. The germline V gene has CDR1 LNHDA and CDR2 SQIVND (reference sequence). As DNA, the CDR3 is TGTGCCAGTAAACGGGGGGAACAAAACTATGGCTACACCTTC. Protein product: CASKRGEQNYGYTF.

This clone was detected only once. V and J are TRBV27 and TRBJ2-3; D perhaps matches TRBD1 (6 bases). Trimming took 2 bases from V and 2 from J, leaving 11 bases between them. The CDR3 consists of 15 residues. The germline CDR1 and CDR2 sequences are MNHEY and SMNVEV (reference sequence). CDR3 sequence: CASSLGQPDTDTQYF. The CDR3 DNA follows: TGTGCCAGCAGTTTAGGACAGCCAGACACAGATACGCAGTATTTT.

In this sample, this clone turned up once. The CDR3 is CSVEIFGTGNEKLFF. DNA for the CDR3: TGCAGCGTTGAAATTTTCGGGACAGGAAATGAAAAACTGTTTTTT. J is TRBJ1-4 and V is TRBV29-1; 8 bases are shared with TRBD1. J lost 5 bases, V lost 2 bases, and 7 bases had no gene match. CDR1 and CDR2 from the germline V gene are SQVTM and ANQGSEA. The CDR3 is 15 amino acids.

V is TRBV2 and J is TRBJ1-3; D ambiguous. Per germline, CDR1 SNHLY and CDR2 FYNNEI. V was pared by 4 bases and J by 4 bases, with 17 bases between. This CDR3 spans 16 amino acids. CDR3 sequence: CASSGGEAAVGNTIYF. For the CDR3, the DNA is TGTGCCAGCAGTGGGGGAGAAGCGGCGGTGGGAAACACCATATATTTT.

This rearrangement joins TRBV9 to TRBJ1-1; D is unresolved. Trimming took 3 bases from V and 5 from J, leaving 14 bases between them. Germline CDR1 is SGDLS and CDR2 is YYNGEE. The CDR3 runs 14 residues. The CDR3, as DNA: TGTGCCAGCAGCGCCCCCCTGGGAGGTACTGAAGCTTTCTTT. Translation gives CASSAPLGGTEAFF.

The rearrangement links TRBV18 to TRBJ1-5; 10 nucleotides match TRBD1. This CDR3 spans 16 amino acids. V was clipped by 0 bases and J by 6 bases; unmatched bases: 5. CDR1 KGHSH and CDR2 LQKENI come from the germline V gene. The CDR3, as DNA: TGTGCCAGCTCACCACCGGGACAGGGGCAGGGTCAGCCCCAGCATTTT. Translating it yields CASSPPGQGQGQPQHF. Drawing the rest from reference TRBV18 and TRBJ1-5, the complete variable domain is NAGVMQNPRHLVRRRGQEARLRCSPMKGHSHVYWYRQLPEEGLKFMVYLQKENIIDESGMPKERFSAEFPKEGPSILRIQQVVRGDSAAYFCASSPPGQGQGQPQHFGDGTRLSIL.

The chain joins TRBV15 to TRBJ2-3; D unclear. The CDR3 has 12 residues. Looked up from germline, CDR1 is LNHNV and CDR2 is YYDKDF (reference sequence). The germline V and J ends were trimmed by 5 bases and 1 base, with 4 bases remaining between them. CDR3 protein: CATSRGTDTQYF. DNA of the CDR3: TGTGCCACCAGCCGGGGCACAGATACGCAGTATTTT.

The rearrangement joins TRBV9 to TRBJ2-4; 9 bases agree with TRBD2. The CDR3 length is 17 residues. The junction had 6 bases not matched to a gene; V was cut back by 0 bases and J by 2 bases. Germline CDR1 is SGDLS and CDR2 is YYNGEE. CDR3 bases: TGTGCCAGCAGCGTAGACGATGCGGGGGGGACCAAAAACATTCAGTACTTC. Its translation is CASSVDDAGGTKNIQYF.

The chain is built from TRBV7-8 and TRBJ2-3; D unresolved. V shed 0 bases and J shed 0 bases, with 4 bases lying between them. CDR3 length: 14 amino acids. Germline-derived CDR1 and CDR2 are SGHVS and FQNEAQ. The CDR3 here is CASSLAPSTDTQYF. The CDR3 DNA is TGTGCCAGCAGCTTAGCCCCTAGCACAGATACGCAGTATTTT.

The chain employs TRBV7-9 and TRBJ2-1, with 10 bases fitting TRBD2. This CDR3 spans 15 amino acids. J gave up 4 bases and V 3 bases, and 3 bases lay outside the gene matches. Germline CDR1 SEHNR, CDR2 FQNEAQ (reference sequence). CDR3 sequence: CASSFLAGAYNEQFF. CDR3 DNA: TGTGCCAGCAGCTTTCTAGCGGGAGCGTACAATGAGCAGTTCTTC.